Sequencing of this T cell receptor beta chain was carried out in a study of T cells in localized non-small cell lung cancer. Regarding the study as a whole: Detection in adjacent lung was observed for a median 57 of the top 100 tumor clones.

The method was immunoSEQ multiplex PCR; TCRdb's version includes in-frame clones alone and lacks a portion of them. The profile shows 15,000 to 20,000 clones, roughly 82% of them singletons. Comments on this clone: The target antigen is unknown.

The source is a male donor at least 60 years old with stage I lung adenocarcinoma. The sample consisted of peripheral blood, taken before any cancer treatment.

The CDR3 sequence is CASSDRDQGARGNTIYF. Here the CDR3 DNA reads TGTGCCAGCAGTGACCGGGATCAGGGGGCGCGTGGAAACACCATATATTTT. The chain carries TRBV6-1 and TRBJ1-3; TRBD1 agrees at 8 bases. The CDR3 runs to 17 residues. The germline V gene has CDR1 MNHNS and CDR2 SASEGT. V shed 3 bases and J 3 bases; nucleotides not matched to a gene: 10.